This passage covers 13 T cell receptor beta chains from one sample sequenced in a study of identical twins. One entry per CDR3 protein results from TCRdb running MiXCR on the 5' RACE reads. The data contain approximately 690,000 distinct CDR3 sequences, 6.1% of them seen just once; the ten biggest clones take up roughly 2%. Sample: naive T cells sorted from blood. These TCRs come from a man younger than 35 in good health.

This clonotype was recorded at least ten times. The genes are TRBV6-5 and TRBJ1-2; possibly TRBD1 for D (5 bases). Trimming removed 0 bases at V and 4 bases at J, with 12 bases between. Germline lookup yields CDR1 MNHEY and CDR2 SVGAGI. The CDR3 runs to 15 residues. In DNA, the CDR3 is TGTGCCAGCAGTTACTCGCATCGGGGGAGCTATGGCTACACCTTC. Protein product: CASSYSHRGSYGYTF.

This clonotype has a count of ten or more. The CDR3 loop is CAIGMDRAGGEQYF. The CDR3, as DNA: TGTGCCATCGGGATGGACAGGGCCGGGGGCGAGCAGTACTTC. The chain recombines TRBV10-3 with TRBJ2-7; 8 nucleotides match TRBD1. Germline-derived CDR1 and CDR2 are ENHRY and SYGVKD. The V gene end was trimmed by 8 bases and the J gene end by 6 bases; junction bases not matched to a gene: 12. The CDR3 sequence is 14 residues long.

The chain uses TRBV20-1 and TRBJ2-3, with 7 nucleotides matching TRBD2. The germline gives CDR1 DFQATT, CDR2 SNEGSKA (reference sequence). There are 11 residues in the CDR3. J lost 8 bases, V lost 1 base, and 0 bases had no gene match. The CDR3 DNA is TGCAGTGCTAGAGGGACTAGTACGCAGTATTTT. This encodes CSARGTSTQYF.

CDR3 in amino acids: CASSFGTDRDGYTF. CDR3 sequence (DNA): TGTGCCAGCAGCTTCGGGACGGACCGTGATGGCTACACCTTC. The chain has TRBV5-6 and TRBJ1-2, with a possible D match to TRBD1 (5 bases). Trimming stripped 2 bases from V and 6 bases from J, with 14 bases between. The length of the CDR3 is 14 residues. From germline, CDR1 is SGHDT and CDR2 YYEEEE.

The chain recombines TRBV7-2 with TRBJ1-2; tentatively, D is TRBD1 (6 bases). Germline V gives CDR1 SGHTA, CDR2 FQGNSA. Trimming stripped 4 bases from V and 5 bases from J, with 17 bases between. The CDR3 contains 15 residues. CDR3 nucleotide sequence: TGTGCCAGCAGCTCGGGGGGGGCGGCAAAATATGGCTACACCTTC. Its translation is CASSSGGAAKYGYTF.

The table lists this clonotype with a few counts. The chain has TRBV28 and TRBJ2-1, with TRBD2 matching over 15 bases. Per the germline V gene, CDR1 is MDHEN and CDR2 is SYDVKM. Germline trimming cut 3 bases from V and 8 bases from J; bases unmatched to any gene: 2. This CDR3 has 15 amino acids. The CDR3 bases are TGTGCCAGCAGTTTCGGGACTAGCGGGAGGTATGAGCAGTTCTTC. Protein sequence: CASSFGTSGRYEQFF.

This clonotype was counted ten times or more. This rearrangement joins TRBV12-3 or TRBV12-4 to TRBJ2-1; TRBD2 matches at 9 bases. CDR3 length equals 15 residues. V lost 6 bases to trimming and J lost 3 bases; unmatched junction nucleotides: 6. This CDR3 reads CASRALSGSYNEQFF. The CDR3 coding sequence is TGTGCCAGCAGGGCCCTTAGCGGGAGCTACAATGAGCAGTTCTTC.

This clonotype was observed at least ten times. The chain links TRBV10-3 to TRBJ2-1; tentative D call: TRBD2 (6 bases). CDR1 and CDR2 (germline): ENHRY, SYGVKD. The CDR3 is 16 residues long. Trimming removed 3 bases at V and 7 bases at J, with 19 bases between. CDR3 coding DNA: TGTGCCATCAGTGAAACCGGGACGGGGGTGGCGAATGAGCAGTTCTTC. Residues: CAISETGTGVANEQFF.

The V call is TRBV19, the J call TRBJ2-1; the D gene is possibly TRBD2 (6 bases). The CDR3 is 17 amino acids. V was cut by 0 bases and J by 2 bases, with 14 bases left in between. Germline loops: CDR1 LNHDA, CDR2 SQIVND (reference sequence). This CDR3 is CASSIDPPGSPYNEQFF. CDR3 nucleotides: TGTGCCAGTAGTATAGATCCCCCCGGGAGTCCCTACAATGAGCAGTTCTTC.

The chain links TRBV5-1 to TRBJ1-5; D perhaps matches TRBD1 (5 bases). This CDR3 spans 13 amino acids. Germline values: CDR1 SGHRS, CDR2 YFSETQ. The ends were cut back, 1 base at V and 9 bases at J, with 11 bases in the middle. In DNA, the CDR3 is TGCGCCAGCAGCTTGTCAGGGTCCGGGCCCCAGCATTTT. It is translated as CASSLSGSGPQHF.

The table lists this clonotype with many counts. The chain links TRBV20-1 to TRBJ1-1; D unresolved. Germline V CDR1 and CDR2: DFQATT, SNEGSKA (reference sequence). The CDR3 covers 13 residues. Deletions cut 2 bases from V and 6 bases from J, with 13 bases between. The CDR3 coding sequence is TGCAGTGCTAGAAAAGGAACAACGGCTGAAGCTTTCTTT. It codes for CSARKGTTAEAFF.

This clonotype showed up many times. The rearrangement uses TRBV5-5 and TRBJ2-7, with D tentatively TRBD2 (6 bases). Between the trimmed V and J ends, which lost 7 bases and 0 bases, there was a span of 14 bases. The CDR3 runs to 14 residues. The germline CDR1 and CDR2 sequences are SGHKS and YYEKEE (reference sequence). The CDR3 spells CASRGTLSSYEQYV. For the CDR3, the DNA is TGTGCCAGCCGAGGGACTTTGAGCTCCTACGAGCAGTACGTC.

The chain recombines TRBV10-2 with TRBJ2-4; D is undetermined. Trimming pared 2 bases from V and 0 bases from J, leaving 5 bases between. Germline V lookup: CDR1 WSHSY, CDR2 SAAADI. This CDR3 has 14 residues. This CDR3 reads CASSEQLAKNIQYF. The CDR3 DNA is TGCGCCAGCAGTGAGCAGCTAGCCAAAAACATTCAGTACTTC.